This paragraph reports one TCR beta chain. MiXCR, applied by TCRdb to the RT-PCR reads, yields one record per CDR3 protein. The profile covers 650,000 to 800,000 distinct CDR3 sequences, with more than 13% appearing a single time and just over 3.5% taken by the ten largest. Germline V CDR1 and CDR2: SGHAT, FQNNGV. The CDR3 runs 15 residues. The V gene end was trimmed by 3 bases and the J gene end by 3 bases; junction bases not matched to a gene: 5. The sequence derives from a female donor in good health, serving as a healthy control. The chain links TRBV11-2 to TRBJ2-1; 7 nucleotides agree with TRBD1. Sequenced sample: memory CD4+ T cells from blood. The CDR3 DNA reads as TGTGCCAGCAGCTTCGGGACAGCGATCTACAATGAGCAGTTCTTC. Protein sequence: CASSFGTAIYNEQFF.